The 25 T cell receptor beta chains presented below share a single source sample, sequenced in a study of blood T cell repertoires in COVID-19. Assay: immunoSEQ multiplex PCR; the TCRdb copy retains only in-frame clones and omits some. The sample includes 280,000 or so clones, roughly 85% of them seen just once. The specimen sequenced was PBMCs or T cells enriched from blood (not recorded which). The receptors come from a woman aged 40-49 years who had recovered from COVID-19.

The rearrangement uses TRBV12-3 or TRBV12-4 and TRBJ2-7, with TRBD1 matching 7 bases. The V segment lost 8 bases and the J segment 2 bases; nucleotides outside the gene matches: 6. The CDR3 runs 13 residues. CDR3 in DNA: TGTGCCAGCCTATGGACAGGAGCCTACGAGCAGTACTTC. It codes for CASLWTGAYEQYF.

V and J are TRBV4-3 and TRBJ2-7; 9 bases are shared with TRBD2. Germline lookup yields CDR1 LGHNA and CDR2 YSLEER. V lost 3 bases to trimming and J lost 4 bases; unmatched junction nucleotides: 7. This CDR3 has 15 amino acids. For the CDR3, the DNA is TGCGCCAGCAGCCACAGTAGCGGGAGTATGTACGAGCAGTACTTC. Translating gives CASSHSSGSMYEQYF.

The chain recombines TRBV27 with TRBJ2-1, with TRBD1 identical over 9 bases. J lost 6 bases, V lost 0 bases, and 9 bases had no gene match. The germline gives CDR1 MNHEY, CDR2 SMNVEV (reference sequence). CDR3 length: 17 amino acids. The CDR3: CASSLSRGRDRVNEQFF. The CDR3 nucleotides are TGTGCCAGCAGTTTATCGAGAGGGCGGGACAGGGTCAATGAGCAGTTCTTC.

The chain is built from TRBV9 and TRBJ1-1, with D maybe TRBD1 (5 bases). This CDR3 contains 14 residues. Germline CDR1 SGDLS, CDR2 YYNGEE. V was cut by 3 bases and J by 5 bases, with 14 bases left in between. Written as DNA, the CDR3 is TGTGCCAGCAGCGCGGGTCGGGGGTTGACTGAAGCTTTCTTT. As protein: CASSAGRGLTEAFF.

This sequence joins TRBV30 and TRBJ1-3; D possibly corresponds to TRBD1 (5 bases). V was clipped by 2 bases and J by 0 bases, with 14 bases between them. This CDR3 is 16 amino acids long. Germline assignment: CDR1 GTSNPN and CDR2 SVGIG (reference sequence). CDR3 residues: CAWSRMTAYSGNTIYF. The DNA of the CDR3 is TGTGCCTGGAGTAGGATGACAGCATACTCTGGAAACACCATATATTTT.

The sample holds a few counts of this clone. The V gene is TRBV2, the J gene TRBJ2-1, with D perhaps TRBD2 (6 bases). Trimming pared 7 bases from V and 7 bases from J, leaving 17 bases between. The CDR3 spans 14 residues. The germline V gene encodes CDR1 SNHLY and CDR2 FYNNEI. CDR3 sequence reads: CASTLTSGGNEQFF. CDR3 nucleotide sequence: TGTGCCAGCACCTTGACTAGTGGGGGGAATGAGCAGTTCTTC.

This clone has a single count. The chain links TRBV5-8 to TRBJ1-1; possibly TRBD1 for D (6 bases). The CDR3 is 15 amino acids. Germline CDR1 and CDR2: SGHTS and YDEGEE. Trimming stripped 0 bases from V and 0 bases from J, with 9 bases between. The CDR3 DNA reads TGTGCCAGCAGCTTGGAGGGGACACTGAACACTGAAGCTTTCTTT. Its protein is CASSLEGTLNTEAFF.

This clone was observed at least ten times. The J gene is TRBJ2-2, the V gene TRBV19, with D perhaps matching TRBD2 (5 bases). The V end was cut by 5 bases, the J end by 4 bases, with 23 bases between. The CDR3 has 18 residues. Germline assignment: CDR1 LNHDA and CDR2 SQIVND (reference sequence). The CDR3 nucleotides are TGTGCCAGTAGTTCTGGCGGCGGTGGGCAACGGGGCACCGGGGAGCTGTTTTTT. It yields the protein CASSSGGGGQRGTGELFF.

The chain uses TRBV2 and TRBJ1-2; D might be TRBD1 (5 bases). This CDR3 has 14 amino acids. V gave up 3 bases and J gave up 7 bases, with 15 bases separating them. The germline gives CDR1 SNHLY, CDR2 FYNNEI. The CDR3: CASSDSGLIGGYTF. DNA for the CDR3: TGTGCCAGCAGTGACTCAGGGTTGATCGGTGGCTACACCTTC.

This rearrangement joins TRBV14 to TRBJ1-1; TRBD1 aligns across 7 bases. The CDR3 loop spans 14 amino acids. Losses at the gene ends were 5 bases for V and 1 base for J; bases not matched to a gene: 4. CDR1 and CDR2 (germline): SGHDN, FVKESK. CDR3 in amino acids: CASSGRDRNTEAFF. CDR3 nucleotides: TGTGCCAGCAGCGGCCGGGACAGGAACACTGAAGCTTTCTTT.

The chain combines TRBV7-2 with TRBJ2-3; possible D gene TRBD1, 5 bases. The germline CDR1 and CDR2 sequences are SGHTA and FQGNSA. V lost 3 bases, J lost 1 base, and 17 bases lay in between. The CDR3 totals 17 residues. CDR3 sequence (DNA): TGTGCCAGCAGCTTGTCGTTTTCTGGGGCTGGCACAGATACGCAGTATTTT. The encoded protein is CASSLSFSGAGTDTQYF.

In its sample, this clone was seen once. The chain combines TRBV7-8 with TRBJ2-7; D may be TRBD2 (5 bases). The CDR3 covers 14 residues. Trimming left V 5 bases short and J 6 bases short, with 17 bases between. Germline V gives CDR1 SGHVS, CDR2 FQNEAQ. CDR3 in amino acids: CASSEEVLGFEQYF. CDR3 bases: TGTGCCAGCAGCGAGGAGGTCCTCGGATTCGAGCAGTACTTC.

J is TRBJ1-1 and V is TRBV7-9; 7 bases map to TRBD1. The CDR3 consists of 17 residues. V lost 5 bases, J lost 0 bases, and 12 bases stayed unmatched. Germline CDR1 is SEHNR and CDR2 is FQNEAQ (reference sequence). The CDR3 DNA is TGTGCCAGCAGCCAACCCGAGGGACAGCGGTTGAACACTGAAGCTTTCTTT. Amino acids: CASSQPEGQRLNTEAFF.

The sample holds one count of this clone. The CDR3 region is CASSFWRVGNEQYF. The DNA for the CDR3 is TGTGCCAGCAGTTTCTGGAGGGTTGGCAACGAGCAGTACTTC. The chain joins TRBV28 to TRBJ2-7; perhaps TRBD2 as D (6 bases). Trimming took 3 bases from V and 5 from J, leaving 14 bases between them. Germline values: CDR1 MDHEN, CDR2 SYDVKM. The CDR3 is 14 residues long.

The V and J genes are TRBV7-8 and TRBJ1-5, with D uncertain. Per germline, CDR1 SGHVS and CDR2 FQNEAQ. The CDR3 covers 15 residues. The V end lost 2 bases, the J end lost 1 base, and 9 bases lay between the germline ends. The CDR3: CASSLQDMSNQPQHF. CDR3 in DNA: TGTGCCAGCAGCTTACAGGATATGAGCAATCAGCCCCAGCATTTT.

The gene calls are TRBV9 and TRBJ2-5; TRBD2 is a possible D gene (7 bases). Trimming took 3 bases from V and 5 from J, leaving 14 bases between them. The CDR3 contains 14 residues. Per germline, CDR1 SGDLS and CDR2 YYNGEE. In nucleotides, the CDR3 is TGTGCCAGCAGCGCAGGGGACTATGGGGAGACCCAGTACTTC. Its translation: CASSAGDYGETQYF.

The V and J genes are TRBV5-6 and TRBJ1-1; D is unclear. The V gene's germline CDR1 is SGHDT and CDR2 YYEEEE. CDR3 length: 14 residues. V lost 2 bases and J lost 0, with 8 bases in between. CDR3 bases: TGTGCCAGCAGCTTTTTTTCAGTGAACACTGAAGCTTTCTTT. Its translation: CASSFFSVNTEAFF.

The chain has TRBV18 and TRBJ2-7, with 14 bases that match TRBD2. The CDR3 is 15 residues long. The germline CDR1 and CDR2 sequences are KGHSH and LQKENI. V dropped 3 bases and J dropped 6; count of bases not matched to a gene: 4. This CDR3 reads CASSPMGLAGVEQYF. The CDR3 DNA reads TGTGCCAGCTCACCGATGGGACTAGCGGGAGTCGAGCAGTACTTC.

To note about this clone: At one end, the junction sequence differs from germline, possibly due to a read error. The CDR3 sequence is CASSLAGQLDTQYF. The CDR3, as DNA: TGTGCTAGCAGCTTAGCTGGACAGCTTGATACGCAGTATTTT. The gene calls are TRBV7-7 and TRBJ2-3; TRBD1 might be the D (6 bases). The V gene's germline CDR1 is SSHAT and CDR2 FNYEAQ (reference sequence). This CDR3 comprises 14 residues.

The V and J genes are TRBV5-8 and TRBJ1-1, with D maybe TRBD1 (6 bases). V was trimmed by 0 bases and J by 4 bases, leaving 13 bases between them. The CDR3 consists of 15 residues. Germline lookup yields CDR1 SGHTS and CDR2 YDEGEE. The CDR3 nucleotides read TGTGCCAGCAGCTTGGGACGGATCAGGGGCACTGAAGCTTTCTTT. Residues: CASSLGRIRGTEAFF.

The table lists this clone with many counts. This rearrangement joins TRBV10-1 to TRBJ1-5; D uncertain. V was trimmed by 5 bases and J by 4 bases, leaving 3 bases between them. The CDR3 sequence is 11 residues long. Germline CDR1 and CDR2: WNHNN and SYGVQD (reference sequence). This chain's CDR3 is CASSLNQPQHF. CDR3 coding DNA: TGCGCCAGCAGTTTAAATCAGCCCCAGCATTTT.

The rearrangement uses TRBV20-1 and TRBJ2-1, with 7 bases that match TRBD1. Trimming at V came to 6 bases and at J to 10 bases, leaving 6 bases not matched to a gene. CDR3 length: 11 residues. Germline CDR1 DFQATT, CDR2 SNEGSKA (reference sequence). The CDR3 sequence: CSASGQREQFF. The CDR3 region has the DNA TGCAGTGCATCGGGACAGCGAGAGCAGTTCTTC.

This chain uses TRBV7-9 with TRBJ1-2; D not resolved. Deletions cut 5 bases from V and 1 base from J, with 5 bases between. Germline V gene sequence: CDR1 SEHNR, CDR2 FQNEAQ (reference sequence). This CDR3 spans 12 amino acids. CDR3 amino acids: CASSRDNYGYTF. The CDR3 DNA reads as TGTGCCAGCAGCCGGGATAACTATGGCTACACCTTC.

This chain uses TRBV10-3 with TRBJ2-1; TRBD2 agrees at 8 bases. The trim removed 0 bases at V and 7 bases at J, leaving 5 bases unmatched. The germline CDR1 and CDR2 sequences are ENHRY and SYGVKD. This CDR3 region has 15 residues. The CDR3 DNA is TGTGCCATCAGTGAGTCCGGGACTAGATTGAATGAGCAGTTCTTC. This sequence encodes CAISESGTRLNEQFF.

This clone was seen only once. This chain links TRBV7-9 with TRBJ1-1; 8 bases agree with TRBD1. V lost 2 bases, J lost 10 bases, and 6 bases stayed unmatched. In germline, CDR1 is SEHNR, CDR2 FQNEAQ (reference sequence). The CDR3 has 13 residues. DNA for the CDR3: TGTGCCAGCAGCTTAACTACAGGGGGGCGAGCTTTCTTT. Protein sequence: CASSLTTGGRAFF.